This T cell receptor (beta chain) was captured in a study of chemoradiotherapy in HPV16-positive cancers. This CDR3 comprises 12 residues. The germline CDR1 and CDR2 sequences are MNHEY and SVGAGI. The J segment lost 5 bases and the V segment lost 6 bases, leaving 2 bases of the junction unmatched. General observations from the study: During treatment, candidate HPV-specific clones and E7-related motifs expanded in tumor. The functional HPV-specific definition rests on just a couple of HPV16-positive patients.

This clone was seen once. Antigen: not known. Sequenced by immunoSEQ multiplex PCR; TCRdb stores in-frame clones only, minus some. This table holds around 62,000 clones, about nine tenths found once. The chain has TRBV6-5 and TRBJ2-5, with TRBD2 matching over 8 bases. The source is a human donor with HPV-associated anogenital cancer. The specimen was blood, collected from a patient who underwent chemoradiotherapy. The DNA of the CDR3 is TGTGCCAGCAGCCGGGAGGGGGAGACCCAGTACTTC. Protein product: CASSREGETQYF.